Presented here are 11 T cell receptor beta chains from one specimen sequenced in a study of blood T cell repertoires in COVID-19. The repertoire was sequenced with immunoSEQ multiplex PCR; TCRdb's copy has only in-frame clones and lacks some. The table has some 290,000 clones, around 87% seen once. Sequenced sample: peripheral blood. These receptors were taken from a woman in her 50s who had recovered from COVID-19.

This chain links TRBV5-1 with TRBJ2-7; 10 nucleotides match TRBD2. Trimming took 4 bases from V and 2 from J; bases not matched to a gene: 9. This CDR3 is built from 16 residues. Germline V gene lookup returns CDR1 SGHRS and CDR2 YFSETQ. The CDR3 reads CASSGGLTSGAYEQYF. CDR3 DNA sequence: TGCGCCAGCAGCGGCGGTTTAACTAGCGGGGCCTACGAGCAGTACTTC.

The chain links TRBV11-1 to TRBJ1-1, with 9 bases aligning to TRBD1. In germline, CDR1 is SGHAT, CDR2 FQDESV (reference sequence). The CDR3 loop spans 16 amino acids. V lost 1 base and J lost 5; bases outside the gene matches: 8. The CDR3 sequence: CASSLEGQGSGTEAFF. The CDR3 nucleotides are TGTGCCAGCAGCTTAGAGGGACAGGGATCTGGAACTGAAGCTTTCTTT.

J is TRBJ2-1 and V is TRBV27, with D possibly TRBD2 on 5 matching bases. The germline V gene has CDR1 MNHEY and CDR2 SMNVEV (reference sequence). The CDR3 extends over 14 amino acids. V was cut by 4 bases and J by 8 bases, with 15 bases left in between. The CDR3 coding sequence is TGTGCCAGCAGTTATCGAGCGCCCGGGGATGAGCAGTTCTTC. It yields the protein CASSYRAPGDEQFF.

The chain recombines TRBV2 with TRBJ1-6; TRBD1 aligns across 7 bases. Germline-derived CDR1 and CDR2 are SNHLY and FYNNEI. V shed 6 bases, J shed 5 bases, and the junction held 1 base outside the gene matches. CDR3 size: 13 residues. CDR3 DNA: TGTGCCAGCAGGGGACAGAATAATTCACCCCTCCACTTT. Its translation is CASRGQNNSPLHF.

This clone appeared a few times. The J gene is TRBJ2-5, the V gene TRBV19; possible D gene TRBD2, 6 bases. Trimming removed 0 bases from V and 7 bases from J, with 15 bases in between. Germline V gives CDR1 LNHDA, CDR2 SQIVND (reference sequence). This CDR3 has 15 amino acids. The chain's CDR3 is CASSIDPGTRGTQYF. Written as DNA, the CDR3 is TGTGCCAGTAGTATAGATCCCGGGACTCGAGGGACCCAGTACTTC.

The rearrangement uses TRBV6-5 and TRBJ2-3, with a tentative D call TRBD1 (6 bases). Per the germline V gene, CDR1 is MNHEY and CDR2 is SVGAGI. The CDR3 runs 14 residues. V was pared by 10 bases and J by 2 bases, with 16 bases between. CDR3 residues: CATEPGTYTDTQYF. The CDR3 DNA sequence: TGTGCCACTGAACCCGGGACATACACAGATACGCAGTATTTT.

CDR3 DNA: TGTGCCAGCACCCCAATCCAGGGGATGAACACTGAAGCTTTCTTT. Amino acids: CASTPIQGMNTEAFF. This chain connects TRBV6-5 to TRBJ1-1; possibly TRBD1 for D (6 bases). In germline, CDR1 is MNHEY, CDR2 SVGAGI. V lost 7 bases, J lost 0 bases, and 15 bases lay in between. The CDR3 extends over 15 amino acids.

The V gene is TRBV6-5, the J gene TRBJ1-1; D is possibly TRBD1 (6 bases). This CDR3 is 15 amino acids long. The germline V and J ends were trimmed by 2 bases and 2 bases, with 12 bases remaining between them. CDR1 is MNHEY and CDR2 is SVGAGI in the germline V gene. The CDR3 region is CASSYDTGLNTEAFF. The CDR3 nucleotides read TGTGCCAGCAGTTACGACACAGGGCTAAACACTGAAGCTTTCTTT.

Here the CDR3 DNA reads TGTGCCAGCACGAACAGGGGGGGGAACGAGCAGTACTTC. Translated: CASTNRGGNEQYF. The chain has TRBV27 and TRBJ2-7; D is possibly TRBD1 (8 bases). CDR3 length: 13 residues. With 7 bases removed from V and 5 bases from J, the gap between germline ends came to 15 bases. Germline V gene sequence: CDR1 MNHEY, CDR2 SMNVEV (reference sequence).

CDR3 sequence reads: CASSPSDRGRQPQHF. The CDR3 bases are TGTGCCAGCTCACCTTCTGACAGGGGGCGGCAGCCCCAGCATTTT. J is TRBJ1-5 and V is TRBV18, with 10 bases matching TRBD1. The germline gives CDR1 KGHSH, CDR2 LQKENI. Trimming took 3 bases from V and 7 from J; bases not matched to a gene: 6. The CDR3 runs to 15 residues.

The chain recombines TRBV7-2 with TRBJ1-3; D is ambiguous. The CDR3 consists of 15 residues. Trimming stripped 3 bases from V and 1 base from J, with 10 bases between. The germline CDR1 and CDR2 sequences are SGHTA and FQGNSA. CDR3 sequence: CASSLEVGSGNTIYF. In DNA form, the CDR3 reads TGTGCCAGCAGCTTGGAGGTGGGATCTGGAAACACCATATATTTT.